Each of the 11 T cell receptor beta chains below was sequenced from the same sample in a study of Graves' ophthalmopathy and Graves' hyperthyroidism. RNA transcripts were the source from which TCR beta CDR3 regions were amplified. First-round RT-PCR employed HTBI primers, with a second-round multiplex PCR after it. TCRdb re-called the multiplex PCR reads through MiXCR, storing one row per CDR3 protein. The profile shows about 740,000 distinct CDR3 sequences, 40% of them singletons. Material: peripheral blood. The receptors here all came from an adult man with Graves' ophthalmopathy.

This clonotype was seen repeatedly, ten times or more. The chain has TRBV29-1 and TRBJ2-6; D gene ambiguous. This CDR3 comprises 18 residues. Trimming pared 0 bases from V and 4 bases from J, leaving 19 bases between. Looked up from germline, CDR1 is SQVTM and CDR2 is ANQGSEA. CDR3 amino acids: CSVEDLVPAGKGANVLTF. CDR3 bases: TGCAGCGTTGAAGATTTGGTGCCAGCCGGTAAAGGGGCCAACGTCCTGACTTTC.

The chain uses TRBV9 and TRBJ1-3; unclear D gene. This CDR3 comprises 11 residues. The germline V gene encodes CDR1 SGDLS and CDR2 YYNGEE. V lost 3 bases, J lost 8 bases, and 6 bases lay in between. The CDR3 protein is CASSARDTIYF. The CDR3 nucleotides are TGTGCCAGCAGCGCCCGGGACACCATATATTTT.

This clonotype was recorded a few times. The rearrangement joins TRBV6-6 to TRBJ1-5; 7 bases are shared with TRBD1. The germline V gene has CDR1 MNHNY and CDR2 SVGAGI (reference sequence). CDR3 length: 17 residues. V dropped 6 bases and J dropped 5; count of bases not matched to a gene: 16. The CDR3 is CASSHDRELLQHQPQHF. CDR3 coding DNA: TGTGCCAGCAGCCACGACAGGGAACTACTGCAGCATCAGCCCCAGCATTTT.

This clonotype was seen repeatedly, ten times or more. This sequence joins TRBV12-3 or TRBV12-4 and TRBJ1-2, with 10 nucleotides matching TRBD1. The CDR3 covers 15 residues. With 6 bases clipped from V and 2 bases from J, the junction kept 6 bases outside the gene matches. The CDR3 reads CASSSPGQGNYGYTF. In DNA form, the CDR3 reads TGTGCCAGCAGCTCACCGGGACAGGGGAACTATGGCTACACCTTC.

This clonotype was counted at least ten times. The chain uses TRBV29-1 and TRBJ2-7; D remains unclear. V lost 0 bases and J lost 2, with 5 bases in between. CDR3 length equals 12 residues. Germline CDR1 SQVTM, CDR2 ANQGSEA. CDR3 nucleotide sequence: TGCAGCGTTGAAGAGGTCACCTACGAGCAGTACTTC. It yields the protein CSVEEVTYEQYF.

CDR3 sequence reads: CASSLIASSMNTEAFF. CDR3 bases: TGTGCCAGCAGCTTAATAGCCAGTTCCATGAACACTGAAGCTTTCTTT. The V gene is TRBV7-9, the J gene TRBJ1-1; no definite D call. The germline V and J ends were trimmed by 2 bases and 0 bases, with 13 bases remaining between them. Germline assignment: CDR1 SEHNR and CDR2 FQNEAQ (reference sequence). The CDR3 has 16 residues.

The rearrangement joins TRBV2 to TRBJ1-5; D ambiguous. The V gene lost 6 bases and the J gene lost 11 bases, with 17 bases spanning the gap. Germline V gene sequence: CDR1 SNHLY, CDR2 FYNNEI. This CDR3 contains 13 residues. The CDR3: CASSGGRKETQHF. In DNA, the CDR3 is TGTGCCAGCAGCGGTGGGAGGAAAGAGACCCAGCATTTT.

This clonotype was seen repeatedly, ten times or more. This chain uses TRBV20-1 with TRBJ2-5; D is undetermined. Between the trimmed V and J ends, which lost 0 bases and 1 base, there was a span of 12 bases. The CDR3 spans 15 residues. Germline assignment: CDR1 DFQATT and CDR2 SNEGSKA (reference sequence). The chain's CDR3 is CSARDVENIQETQYF. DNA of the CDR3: TGCAGTGCTAGAGATGTGGAGAATATCCAAGAGACCCAGTACTTC.

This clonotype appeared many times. CDR3 sequence (DNA): TGCGCCAGCAGCTTTCAGGGGGCGAGGGACGAGCAGTACTTC. Its translation is CASSFQGARDEQYF. The V and J genes are TRBV5-1 and TRBJ2-7; 8 positions agree with TRBD1. The CDR3 covers 14 residues. The ends lost 2 bases at V and 5 bases at J; junction bases unmatched: 6. Germline V gene lookup returns CDR1 SGHRS and CDR2 YFSETQ.

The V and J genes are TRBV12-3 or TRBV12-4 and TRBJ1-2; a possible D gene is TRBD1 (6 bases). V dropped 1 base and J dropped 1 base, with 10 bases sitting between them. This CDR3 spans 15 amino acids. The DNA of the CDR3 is TGTGCCAGCAGTTTAGGACAGGCCAATAACTATGGCTACACCTTC. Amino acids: CASSLGQANNYGYTF.

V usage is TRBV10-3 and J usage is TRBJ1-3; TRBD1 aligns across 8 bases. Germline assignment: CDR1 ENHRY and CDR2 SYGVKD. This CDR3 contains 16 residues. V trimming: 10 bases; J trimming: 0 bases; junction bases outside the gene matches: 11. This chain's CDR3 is CASSRGTGLSGNTIYF. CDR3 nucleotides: TGTGCCAGCAGCAGGGGGACAGGACTCTCTGGAAACACCATATATTTT.